The next 27 T cell receptor beta chains were all read from a single sample in a study of OX40 agonist ivuxolimab in advanced cancers. Some clones are missing from TCRdb's copy, which holds only in-frame ones; the method was immunoSEQ multiplex PCR. Here the sample spans approximately 57,000 clones, 88% being singletons. Sequences were derived from CD4+ or CD8+ T cells sorted from blood, sampled in a trial of the OX40 agonist ivuxolimab. The receptor source for this set is an adult with an advanced solid tumor such as melanoma, head and neck, liver or kidney cancer.

This clone was seen a handful of times. Other nucleotide sequences from this sample produce the same CDR3. The chain joins TRBV2 to TRBJ1-1, with 8 bases identical to TRBD1. In germline, CDR1 is SNHLY, CDR2 FYNNEI. The CDR3 spans 13 residues. Trimming cost V 6 bases and J 1 base; bases outside gene matches: 1. CDR3 coding DNA: TGTGCCAGCAGGGGGACAGGGAACACTGAAGCTTTCTTT. It specifies CASRGTGNTEAFF.

This CDR3 reads CASSPDRAPFPLHF. As DNA, the CDR3 is TGTGCCAGCAGCCCGGACAGGGCCCCGTTTCCCCTCCACTTT. The rearrangement joins TRBV7-2 to TRBJ1-6; 8 nucleotides line up with TRBD1. Germline V gene data show CDR1 as SGHTA and CDR2 as FQGNSA. The CDR3 runs to 14 residues. V shed 5 bases, J shed 13 bases, and the junction held 10 bases outside the gene matches.

By sample share, this clone is medium-sized. CDR3 coding DNA: TGCAGCGTACAGACAGGGGAGGAGACTGAAGCTTTCTTT. It specifies CSVQTGEETEAFF. The chain combines TRBV29-1 with TRBJ1-1; TRBD1 matches at 8 bases. The J segment lost 5 bases and the V segment lost 6 bases, leaving 8 bases of the junction unmatched. The CDR3 is made up of 13 amino acids. Germline V CDR1 and CDR2: SQVTM, ANQGSEA.

The J gene is TRBJ2-1, the V gene TRBV6-7; D not resolved. TRBV6-7 is an ORF; its function is uncertain. The CDR3 spans 11 residues. V lost 2 bases and J 6 bases, leaving 2 bases between the germline ends. The CDR3 protein is CASSYGNEQFF. For the CDR3, the DNA is TGTGCCAGCAGTTACGGCAATGAGCAGTTCTTC.

This clone appeared once. This chain uses TRBV9 with TRBJ2-1; TRBD1 agrees at 11 bases. The ends lost 3 bases at V and 5 bases at J; junction bases unmatched: 7. The germline V gene encodes CDR1 SGDLS and CDR2 YYNGEE. The CDR3 sequence is 16 residues long. CDR3 nucleotides: TGTGCCAGCAGCGCCACCGGGACAGGGGGGAACAATGAGCAGTTCTTC. Its protein is CASSATGTGGNNEQFF.

As DNA, the CDR3 is TGTGCCAGCGAAAAGACCCAGTACTTC. Translated: CASEKTQYF. The chain is built from TRBV7-8 and TRBJ2-5; D uncertain. This CDR3 has 9 amino acids. The V end lost 8 bases, the J end lost 6 bases, and 4 bases lay between the germline ends. Germline-derived CDR1 and CDR2 are SGHVS and FQNEAQ. Drawing the rest from reference TRBV7-8 and TRBJ2-5, the complete variable domain is GAGVSQSPRYKVAKRGQDVALRCDPISGHVSLFWYQQALGQGPEFLTYFQNEAQLDKSGLPSDRFFAERPEGSVSTLKIQRTQQEDSAVYLCASEKTQYFGPGTRLLVL.

The genes are TRBV27 and TRBJ1-5; D might be TRBD1 (6 bases). V was trimmed by 7 bases and J by 3 bases, leaving 10 bases between them. The germline V gene encodes CDR1 MNHEY and CDR2 SMNVEV (reference sequence). This CDR3 spans 13 amino acids. CDR3 nucleotide sequence: TGTGCCAGCACTGGGGGGGCCAATCAGCCCCAGCATTTT. It encodes CASTGGANQPQHF.

The chain links TRBV6-5 to TRBJ2-7; no definite D call. CDR3 length equals 14 residues. Germline-derived CDR1 and CDR2 are MNHEY and SVGAGI. Trimming removed 0 bases at V and 3 bases at J, with 9 bases between. CDR3 coding DNA: TGTGCCAGCAGTTACTCGTACGATCTCTACGAGCAGTACTTC. Protein: CASSYSYDLYEQYF.

V gene TRBV2 combines with J gene TRBJ2-1; unclear D gene. The CDR3 runs 13 residues. Germline values: CDR1 SNHLY, CDR2 FYNNEI. V lost 7 bases, J lost 5 bases, and 12 bases lay in between. This CDR3 reads CASNLGFNNEQFF. CDR3 coding DNA: TGTGCCAGCAATTTGGGCTTCAACAATGAGCAGTTCTTC.

This clone was seen only a few times. The V and J genes are TRBV7-2 and TRBJ2-6; either TRBD1 or TRBD2 may fit D (5 bases each). The CDR3 covers 15 residues. V lost 2 bases, J lost 3 bases, and 8 bases lay in between. Germline V gene sequence: CDR1 SGHTA, CDR2 FQGNSA. The CDR3 nucleotides are TGTGCCAGCAGCTTAATTGGGGGTGGGGCCAACGTCCTGACTTTC. Encoded protein: CASSLIGGGANVLTF.

The CDR3 DNA reads TGTGCCAGCAGCTTCAGTCTTAGGGACAACTATGGCTACACCTTC. Encoded protein: CASSFSLRDNYGYTF. The chain links TRBV7-9 to TRBJ1-2; tentative D call: TRBD1 (5 bases). The CDR3 length is 15 residues. The germline V and J ends were trimmed by 3 bases and 2 bases, with 13 bases remaining between them. Germline lookup yields CDR1 SEHNR and CDR2 FQNEAQ (reference sequence).

The chain combines TRBV9 with TRBJ1-2; 7 bases are shared with TRBD1. Germline CDR1 reads SGDLS; CDR2 reads YYNGEE. The CDR3 spans 15 residues. V lost 3 bases to trimming and J lost 8 bases; unmatched junction nucleotides: 13. The CDR3 sequence is CASSGSGTALKGYTF. The CDR3 bases are TGTGCCAGCAGCGGTTCCGGGACAGCGCTAAAGGGCTACACCTTC.

The chain couples TRBV28 to TRBJ1-1; the match to TRBD1 covers 12 bases. Germline V lookup: CDR1 MDHEN, CDR2 SYDVKM. The CDR3 contains 17 residues. With V trimmed by 11 bases and J by 0 bases, 13 bases remained unmatched. The CDR3 coding sequence is TGTGCCGGATCCCCGGGACAGGGGGCGATTATGAACACTGAAGCTTTCTTT. This codes for CAGSPGQGAIMNTEAFF. The variable domain in full, completed from reference TRBV28 and TRBJ1-1, reads DVKVTQSSRYLVKRTGEKVFLECVQDMDHENMFWYRQDPGLGLRLIYFSYDVKMKEKGDIPEGYSVSREKKERFSLILESASTNQTSMYLCAGSPGQGAIMNTEAFFGQGTRLTVV.

The rearrangement uses TRBV5-4 and TRBJ1-2, with D possibly matching TRBD1 (6 bases). Trimming left V 0 bases short and J 0 bases short, with 6 bases between. This CDR3 spans 14 amino acids. The germline V gene has CDR1 SGHNT and CDR2 YYREEE (reference sequence). CDR3 sequence reads: CASSLGQANYGYTF. The CDR3 DNA follows: TGTGCCAGCAGCTTGGGACAGGCTAACTATGGCTACACCTTC.

The chain is built from TRBV4-3 and TRBJ1-1; TRBD1 might be the D (5 bases). This CDR3 has 16 residues. Germline assignment: CDR1 LGHNA and CDR2 YSLEER. The germline V and J ends were trimmed by 0 bases and 3 bases, with 14 bases remaining between them. The CDR3 loop is CASSQDQSGLDTEAFF. CDR3 DNA sequence: TGCGCCAGCAGCCAAGATCAATCAGGGTTGGACACTGAAGCTTTCTTT.

The chain employs TRBV2 and TRBJ2-1, with D unresolved. Trimming cost V 2 bases and J 6 bases, with 5 bases left between them. Germline-derived CDR1 and CDR2 are SNHLY and FYNNEI. CDR3 length: 12 amino acids. The CDR3 bases are TGTGCCAGCAGTGAACCTTTCAATGAGCAGTTCTTC. Translating gives CASSEPFNEQFF.

The chain employs TRBV9 and TRBJ2-5; the D is unclear. Trimming took 3 bases from V and 4 from J, leaving 10 bases between them. Germline V gene data show CDR1 as SGDLS and CDR2 as YYNGEE. This CDR3 has 13 residues. The CDR3 DNA reads as TGTGCCAGCAGCGCCCCTAGTCGAGAGACCCAGTACTTC. Protein sequence: CASSAPSRETQYF.

V gene TRBV9 combines with J gene TRBJ1-2; D perhaps matches TRBD1 (6 bases). V was shortened by 0 bases and J by 3 bases, with 9 bases between the two germline ends. The CDR3 has 14 residues. Germline lookup yields CDR1 SGDLS and CDR2 YYNGEE. CDR3 sequence (DNA): TGTGCCAGCAGCGTAGCAGGGGATCACTATGGCTACACCTTC. It yields the protein CASSVAGDHYGYTF. The full variable domain, with the rest looked up from reference TRBV9 and TRBJ1-2, is DSGVTQTPKHLITATGQRVTLRCSPRSGDLSVYWYQQSLDQGLQFLIQYYNGEERAKGNILERFSAQQFPDLHSELNLSSLELGDSALYFCASSVAGDHYGYTFGSGTRLTVV.

The chain recombines TRBV4-1 with TRBJ2-1, with D unclear. This CDR3 has 12 amino acids. Deletions cut 4 bases from V and 0 bases from J, with 1 base between. The germline gives CDR1 MGHRA, CDR2 YSYEKL. CDR3 in amino acids: CASSPSYNEQFF. The CDR3 DNA follows: TGCGCCAGCAGCCCCTCCTACAATGAGCAGTTCTTC.

CDR3: CASSVAWGETQYF. The CDR3 bases are TGTGCCAGCAGCGTAGCTTGGGGGGAGACCCAGTACTTC. The J gene is TRBJ2-5, the V gene TRBV9, with D possibly being TRBD1 or TRBD2 (5 bases each). The germline CDR1 and CDR2 sequences are SGDLS and YYNGEE. The CDR3 length is 13 residues. Trimming left V 0 bases short and J 5 bases short, with 8 bases between.

The rearrangement uses TRBV4-3 and TRBJ2-5; 11 bases are a match to TRBD2. The CDR3 runs to 18 residues. The V gene end was trimmed by 3 bases and the J gene end by 5 bases; junction bases not matched to a gene: 14. From germline, CDR1 is LGHNA and CDR2 YSLEER. The CDR3 DNA reads as TGCGCCAGCAGCCATTCGGGGCTAGCGGGGGGTGGAGAGGAGACCCAGTACTTC. This encodes CASSHSGLAGGGEETQYF.

The chain combines TRBV4-3 with TRBJ2-7; D is perhaps TRBD1 (6 bases). With 3 bases removed from V and 0 bases from J, the gap between germline ends came to 15 bases. This CDR3 region has 16 residues. The germline gives CDR1 LGHNA, CDR2 YSLEER. DNA for the CDR3: TGCGCCAGCAGCCAGGGGGCAGGGCTGAACTCCTACGAGCAGTACTTC. The encoded protein is CASSQGAGLNSYEQYF.

A single count supports this clone. The CDR3 reads CASSEGGNYEQYF. In nucleotides, the CDR3 is TGTGCCAGCAGCGAGGGGGGAAATTACGAGCAGTACTTC. This chain uses TRBV5-6 with TRBJ2-7; D is possibly TRBD1 or TRBD2 (6 bases each). V lost 4 bases to trimming and J lost 4 bases, with 12 bases between them. Germline V lookup: CDR1 SGHDT, CDR2 YYEEEE. The CDR3 has 13 residues.

The chain combines TRBV6-1 with TRBJ1-5; D unclear. The CDR3 contains 13 residues. The germline V gene has CDR1 MNHNS and CDR2 SASEGT. Trimming took off 6 bases at V and 5 bases at J, with 11 bases between the two ends. CDR3 protein: CASRWVADQPQHF. Here the CDR3 DNA reads TGTGCCAGCAGGTGGGTAGCAGATCAGCCCCAGCATTTT.

The genes are TRBV28 and TRBJ1-2; 8 bases fit TRBD1. J gave up 4 bases and V 5 bases, and 9 bases lay outside the gene matches. This CDR3 comprises 15 residues. CDR1 MDHEN and CDR2 SYDVKM come from the germline V gene. The CDR3 bases are TGTGCCAGCAGTCCCACCGACAGGGGCCCCTATGGCTACACCTTC. Its protein product is CASSPTDRGPYGYTF.

The chain is built from TRBV28 and TRBJ2-4; D possibly uses TRBD1 or TRBD2 (5 bases each). CDR3 size: 18 residues. Per germline, CDR1 MDHEN and CDR2 SYDVKM. Trimming left V 6 bases short and J 0 bases short, with 21 bases between. In nucleotides, the CDR3 is TGTGCCAGCAGGACCTCCACGGGGCAGGAACTAGCCAAAAACATTCAGTACTTC. This codes for CASRTSTGQELAKNIQYF.

V and J are TRBV6-4 and TRBJ2-3; D may correspond to TRBD1 or TRBD2 (6 bases each). Germline CDR1 and CDR2: MRHNA and SNTAGT. V gave up 6 bases and J gave up 4 bases, with 17 bases separating them. This CDR3 has 15 residues. The CDR3 protein is CASSPETGGADTQYF. The CDR3 nucleotides read TGTGCCAGCAGCCCAGAGACAGGAGGGGCAGATACGCAGTATTTT.